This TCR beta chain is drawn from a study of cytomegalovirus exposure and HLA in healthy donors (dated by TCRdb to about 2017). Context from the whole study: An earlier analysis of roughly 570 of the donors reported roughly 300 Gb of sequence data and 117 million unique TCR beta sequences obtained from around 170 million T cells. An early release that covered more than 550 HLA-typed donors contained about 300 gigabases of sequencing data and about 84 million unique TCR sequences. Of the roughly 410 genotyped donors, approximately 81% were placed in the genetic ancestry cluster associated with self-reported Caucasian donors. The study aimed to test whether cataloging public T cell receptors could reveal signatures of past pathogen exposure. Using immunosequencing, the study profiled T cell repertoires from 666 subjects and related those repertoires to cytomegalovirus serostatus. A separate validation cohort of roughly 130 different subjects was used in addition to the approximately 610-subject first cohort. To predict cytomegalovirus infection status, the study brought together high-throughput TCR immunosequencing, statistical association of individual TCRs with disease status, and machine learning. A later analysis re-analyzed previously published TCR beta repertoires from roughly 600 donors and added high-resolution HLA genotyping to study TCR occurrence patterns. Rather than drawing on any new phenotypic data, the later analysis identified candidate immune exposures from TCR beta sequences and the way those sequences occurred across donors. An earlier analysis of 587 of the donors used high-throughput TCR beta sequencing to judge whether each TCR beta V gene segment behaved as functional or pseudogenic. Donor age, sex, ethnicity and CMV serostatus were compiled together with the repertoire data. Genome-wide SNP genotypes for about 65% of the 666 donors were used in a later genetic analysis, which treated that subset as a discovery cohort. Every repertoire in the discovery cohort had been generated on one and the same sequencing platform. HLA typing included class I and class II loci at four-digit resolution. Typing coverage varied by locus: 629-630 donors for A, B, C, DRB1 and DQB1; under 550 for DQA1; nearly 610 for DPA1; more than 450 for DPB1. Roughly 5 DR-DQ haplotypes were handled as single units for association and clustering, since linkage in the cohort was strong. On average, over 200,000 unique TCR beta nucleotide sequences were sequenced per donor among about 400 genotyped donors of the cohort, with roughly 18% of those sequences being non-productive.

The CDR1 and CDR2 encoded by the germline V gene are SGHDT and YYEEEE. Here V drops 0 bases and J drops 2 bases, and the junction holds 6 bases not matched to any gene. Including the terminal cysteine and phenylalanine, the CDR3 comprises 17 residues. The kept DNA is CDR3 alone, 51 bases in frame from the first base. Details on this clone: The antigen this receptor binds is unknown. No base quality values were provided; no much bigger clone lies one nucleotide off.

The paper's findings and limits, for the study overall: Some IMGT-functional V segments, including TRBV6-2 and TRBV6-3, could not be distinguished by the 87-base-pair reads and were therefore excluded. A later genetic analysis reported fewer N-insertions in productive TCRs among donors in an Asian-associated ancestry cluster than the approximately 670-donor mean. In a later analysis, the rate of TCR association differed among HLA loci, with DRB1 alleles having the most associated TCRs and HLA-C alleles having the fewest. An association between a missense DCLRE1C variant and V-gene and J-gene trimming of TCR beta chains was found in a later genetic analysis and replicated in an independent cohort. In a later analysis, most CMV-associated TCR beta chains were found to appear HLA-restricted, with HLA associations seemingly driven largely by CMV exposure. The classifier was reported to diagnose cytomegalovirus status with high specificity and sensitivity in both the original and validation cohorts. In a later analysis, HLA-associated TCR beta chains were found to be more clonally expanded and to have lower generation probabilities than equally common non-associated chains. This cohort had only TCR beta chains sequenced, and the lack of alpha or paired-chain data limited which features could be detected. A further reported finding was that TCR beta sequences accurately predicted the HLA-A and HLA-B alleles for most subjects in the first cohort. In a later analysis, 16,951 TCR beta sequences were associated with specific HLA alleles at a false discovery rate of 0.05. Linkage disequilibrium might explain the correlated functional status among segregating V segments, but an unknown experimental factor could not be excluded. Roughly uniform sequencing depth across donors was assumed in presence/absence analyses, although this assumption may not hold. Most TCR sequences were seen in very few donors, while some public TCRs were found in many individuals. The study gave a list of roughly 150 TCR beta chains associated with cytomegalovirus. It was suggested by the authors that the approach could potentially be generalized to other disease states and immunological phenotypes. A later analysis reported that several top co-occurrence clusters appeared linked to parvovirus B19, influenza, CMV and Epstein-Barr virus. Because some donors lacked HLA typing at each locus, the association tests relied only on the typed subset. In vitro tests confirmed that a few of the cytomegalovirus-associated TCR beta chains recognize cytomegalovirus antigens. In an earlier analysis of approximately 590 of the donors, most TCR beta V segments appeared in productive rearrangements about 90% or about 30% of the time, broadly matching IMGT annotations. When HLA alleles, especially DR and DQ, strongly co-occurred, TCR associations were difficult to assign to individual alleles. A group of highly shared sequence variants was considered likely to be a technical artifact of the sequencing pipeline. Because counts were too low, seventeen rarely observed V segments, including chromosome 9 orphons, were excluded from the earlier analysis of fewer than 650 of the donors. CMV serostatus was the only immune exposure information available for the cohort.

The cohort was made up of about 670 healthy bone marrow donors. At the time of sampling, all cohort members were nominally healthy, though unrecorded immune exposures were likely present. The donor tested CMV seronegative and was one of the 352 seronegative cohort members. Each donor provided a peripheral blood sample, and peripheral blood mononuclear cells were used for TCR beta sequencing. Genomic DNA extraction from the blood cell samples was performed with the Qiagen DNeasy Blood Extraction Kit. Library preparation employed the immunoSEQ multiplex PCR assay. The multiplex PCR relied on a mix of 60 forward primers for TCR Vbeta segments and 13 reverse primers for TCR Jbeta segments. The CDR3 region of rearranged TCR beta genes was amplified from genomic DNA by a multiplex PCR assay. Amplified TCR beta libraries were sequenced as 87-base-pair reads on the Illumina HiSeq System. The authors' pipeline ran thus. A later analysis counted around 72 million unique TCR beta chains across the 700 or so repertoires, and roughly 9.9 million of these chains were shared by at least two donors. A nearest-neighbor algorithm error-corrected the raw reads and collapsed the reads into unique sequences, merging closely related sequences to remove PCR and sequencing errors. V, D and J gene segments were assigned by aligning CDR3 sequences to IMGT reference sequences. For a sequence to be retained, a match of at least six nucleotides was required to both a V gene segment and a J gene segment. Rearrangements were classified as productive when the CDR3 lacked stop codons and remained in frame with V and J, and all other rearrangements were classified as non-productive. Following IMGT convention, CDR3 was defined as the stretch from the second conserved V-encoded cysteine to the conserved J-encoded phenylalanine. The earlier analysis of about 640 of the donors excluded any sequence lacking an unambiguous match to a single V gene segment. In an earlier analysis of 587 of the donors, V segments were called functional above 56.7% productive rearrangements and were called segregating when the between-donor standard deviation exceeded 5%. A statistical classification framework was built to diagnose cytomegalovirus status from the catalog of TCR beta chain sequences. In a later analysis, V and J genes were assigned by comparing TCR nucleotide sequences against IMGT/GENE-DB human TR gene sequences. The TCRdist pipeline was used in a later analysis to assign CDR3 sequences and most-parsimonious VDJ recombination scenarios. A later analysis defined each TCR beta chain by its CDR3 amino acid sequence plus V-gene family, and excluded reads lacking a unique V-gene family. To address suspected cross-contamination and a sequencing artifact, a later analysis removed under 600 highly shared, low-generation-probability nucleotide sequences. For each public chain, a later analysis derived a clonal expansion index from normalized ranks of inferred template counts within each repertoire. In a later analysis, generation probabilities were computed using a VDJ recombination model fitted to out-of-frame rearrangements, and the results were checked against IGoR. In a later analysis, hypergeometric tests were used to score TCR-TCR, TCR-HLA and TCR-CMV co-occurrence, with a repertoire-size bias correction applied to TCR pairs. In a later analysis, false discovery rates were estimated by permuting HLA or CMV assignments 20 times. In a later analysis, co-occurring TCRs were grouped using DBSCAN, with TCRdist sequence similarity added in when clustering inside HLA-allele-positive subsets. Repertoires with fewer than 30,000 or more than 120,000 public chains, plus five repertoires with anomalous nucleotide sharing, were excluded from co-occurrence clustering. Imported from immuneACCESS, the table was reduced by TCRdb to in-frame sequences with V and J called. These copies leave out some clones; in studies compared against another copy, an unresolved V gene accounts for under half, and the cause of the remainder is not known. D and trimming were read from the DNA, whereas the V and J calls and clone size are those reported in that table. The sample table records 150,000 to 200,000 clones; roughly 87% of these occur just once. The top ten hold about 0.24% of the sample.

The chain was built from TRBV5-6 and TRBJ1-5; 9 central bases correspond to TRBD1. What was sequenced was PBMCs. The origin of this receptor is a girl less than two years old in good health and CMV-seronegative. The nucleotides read TGTGCCAGCAGCTTGGCACAGGGGGCGAGGCGCAATCAGCCCCAGCATTTT. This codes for CASSLAQGARRNQPQHF.